The source of this T cell receptor beta chain is a study of T cell responses to AZD1222 COVID-19 vaccine. Per germline, CDR1 SGHVS and CDR2 FQNEAQ. CDR3 size: 15 residues. V was clipped by 5 bases and J by 1 base, with 14 bases between them. Clones were sequenced by immunoSEQ multiplex PCR, and TCRdb holds only the in-frame ones, with some missing. The repertoire holds about 120,000 clones, with roughly 90% as singletons. Material: peripheral blood, obtained on day 0 of AZD1222 vaccination. This receptor was taken from an adult in good health. The chain carries TRBV7-8 and TRBJ1-1, with D perhaps matching TRBD1 (5 bases). This CDR3 is CASSEPRAANTEAFF. DNA for the CDR3: TGTGCCAGCAGCGAGCCCAGGGCGGCGAACACTGAAGCTTTCTTT.